This entry describes one T cell receptor (beta chain). The antigen is undetermined. The sample is drawn from a study of cytomegalovirus exposure and HLA in healthy donors. Study as a whole: Researchers previously reported finding 90 million to 120 million unique TCR beta sequences from 170 million or so T cells. Study-wide points: The listing of 160 or so TCR beta chains classed them as cytomegalovirus-associated.

Trimming pared 7 bases from V and 8 bases from J, leaving 12 bases between. Germline CDR1 and CDR2: MNHNS and SASEGT. The CDR3 is made up of 12 amino acids. Primers included in the PCR were 60 Vbeta and 13 Jbeta primers. The data were produced by immunoSEQ multiplex PCR, yet TCRdb's version contains in-frame clones alone and is incomplete. Of around 88,000 clones in the sample, 74% were seen once. The rearrangement links TRBV6-1 to TRBJ2-1; D gene ambiguous. The sample consisted of PBMCs. This clonotype originated in a male donor in good health and CMV-seronegative. CDR3 bases: TGTGCCAGCAAGCCCGCCACCTATGAGCAGTTCTTC. Its translation: CASKPATYEQFF.